The rows below give T cell receptor beta chains drawn from one sample of a study of cytomegalovirus exposure and HLA in healthy donors. The method was immunoSEQ multiplex PCR; TCRdb's version includes in-frame clones alone and lacks a portion of them. The sample consists of under 200,000 clones, around 80% of them appearing once. The specimen was PBMCs. These receptors were obtained from a man aged 35 to 55 in good health and CMV-seronegative. Each CDR3 is given without its conserved first and last residue. Fields, in order: V gene, J gene, CDR3 protein.

V: TRBV27
J: TRBJ1-6
CDR3: ASSRDSQPLNSPLH

V: TRBV7-9
J: TRBJ2-1
CDR3: ASSANLAYNEQF

V: TRBV27
J: TRBJ2-1
CDR3: ASSHEAGAMDNEQF

V: TRBV7-2
J: TRBJ2-7
CDR3: ASSRLASGDGQY

V: TRBV2
J: TRBJ1-2
CDR3: ASAEDSSLLYGYT

V: TRBV7-9
J: TRBJ2-1
CDR3: ASSLASVIAGRHNEQF

V: TRBV5-1
J: TRBJ1-1
CDR3: ASSGTGFASDTEAF

V: TRBV19
J: TRBJ2-7
CDR3: ASSLYPGDSTYEQY

V: TRBV7-2
J: TRBJ2-7
CDR3: ASSRGQAPYEQY

V: TRBV2
J: TRBJ2-5
CDR3: ASRAGSRETQY

V: TRBV6-5
J: TRBJ1-2
CDR3: ASSYPEGGRYGYT